This passage covers 19 T cell receptor beta chains from one sample sequenced in a study of human T cells and chemical hapten exposure. TCRdb ran MiXCR on the RACE reads and lists one entry per CDR3 protein. The sample holds about 92,000 distinct CDR3 sequences, 9.5% to 13% seen once. Time point denoted: patch test 3, about 24 weeks after DPC sensitization. Treatment defined: therapeutic diphenylcyclopropenone sensitization with weekly scalp DPC. Material: whole blood, obtained in connection with sensitization to the hapten diphenylcyclopropenone (DPC). These receptors came from a woman in her twenties or thirties with alopecia areata. Some clones in this sample may be carry-over from other donors' samples.

This chain uses TRBV20-1 with TRBJ2-1, with D unclear. CDR1 and CDR2 from the germline V gene are DFQATT and SNEGSKA (reference sequence). CDR3 length equals 16 residues. With 2 bases removed from V and 2 bases from J, the gap between germline ends came to 16 bases. CDR3 in amino acids: CSARSQPLTPYNEQFF. The DNA for the CDR3 is TGCAGTGCTAGATCGCAGCCTCTAACCCCCTACAATGAGCAGTTCTTC.

Comment on this clonotype: This may be a read error: a much more frequent sequence differs by one nucleotide. The gene calls are TRBV5-4 and TRBJ2-3; a possible D gene is TRBD2 (5 bases). Germline values: CDR1 SGHNT, CDR2 YYREEE (reference sequence). The CDR3 length is 15 residues. In DNA, the CDR3 is TGTGTCAGCAGCGAAAAGCGGAGTCACACAGATACGCAGTATTTT. Protein product: CVSSEKRSHTDTQYF.

This clonotype has a handful of counts. This rearrangement joins TRBV28 to TRBJ2-3; no firm D call. Trimming stripped 3 bases from V and 9 bases from J, with 16 bases between. The germline CDR1 and CDR2 sequences are MDHEN and SYDVKM. CDR3 length: 14 residues. CDR3 residues: CASSFGSPSGTQYF. DNA for the CDR3: TGTGCCAGCAGTTTCGGCTCACCTTCCGGGACGCAGTATTTT.

This clonotype was observed at least ten times. This chain uses TRBV6-1 with TRBJ2-1; possibly TRBD1 or TRBD2 for D (5 bases each). V was trimmed by 8 bases and J by 0 bases, leaving 20 bases between them. This CDR3 has 17 amino acids. In germline, CDR1 is MNHNS, CDR2 SASEGT. The CDR3 loop is CASRSADRQSSYNEQFF. CDR3 nucleotides: TGTGCCAGCCGTAGCGCCGACCGACAGTCCTCCTACAATGAGCAGTTCTTC.

This clonotype has at least ten counts. V is TRBV5-1 and J is TRBJ2-3; D possibly corresponds to TRBD1 (5 bases). The CDR3 totals 14 residues. Germline V gene lookup returns CDR1 SGHRS and CDR2 YFSETQ. The V end was cut by 0 bases, the J end by 6 bases, with 11 bases between. CDR3 amino acids: CASSLVGVEDTQYF. DNA for the CDR3: TGCGCCAGCAGCTTGGTAGGGGTAGAGGATACGCAGTATTTT.

The V gene is TRBV11-2, the J gene TRBJ1-2; a weak D match, TRBD1 (5 bases). With 3 bases removed from V and 2 bases from J, the gap between germline ends came to 10 bases. The CDR3 runs 14 residues. Germline lookup yields CDR1 SGHAT and CDR2 FQNNGV. The DNA of the CDR3 is TGTGCCAGCAGCTTTGGCCGACAGAACTATGGCTACACCTTC. It specifies CASSFGRQNYGYTF.

This clonotype was seen a handful of times. The V and J genes are TRBV7-9 and TRBJ1-3, with unresolved D. This CDR3 is 12 amino acids long. CDR1 and CDR2 from the germline V gene are SEHNR and FQNEAQ (reference sequence). Trimming shortened V by 3 bases and J by 1 base, and 1 base separated the two germline ends. The CDR3 DNA follows: TGTGCCAGCAGCTTGTCTGGAAACACCATATATTTT. Translated, it gives CASSLSGNTIYF.

The DNA of the CDR3 is TGCGCCAGCAGACAACAACGGGACAGATCTAATGAAAAACTGTTTTTT. Encoded protein: CASRQQRDRSNEKLFF. This chain uses TRBV4-3 with TRBJ1-4, with 7 bases aligning to TRBD1. Germline loops: CDR1 LGHNA, CDR2 YSLEER. The J segment lost 3 bases and the V segment lost 6 bases, leaving 10 bases of the junction unmatched. The length of the CDR3 is 16 residues.

The chain recombines TRBV5-1 with TRBJ2-3, with unresolved D. The CDR3 consists of 14 residues. V lost 2 bases and J 4 bases, leaving 11 bases between the germline ends. Germline CDR1 SGHRS, CDR2 YFSETQ. The CDR3 reads CASSLQSWADTQYF. Written as DNA, the CDR3 is TGCGCCAGCAGCTTACAGAGTTGGGCAGATACGCAGTATTTT.

The J gene is TRBJ2-1, the V gene TRBV28; possibly TRBD2 for D (5 bases). Germline V gene data show CDR1 as MDHEN and CDR2 as SYDVKM. The CDR3 loop spans 11 amino acids. Trimming took off 10 bases at V and 8 bases at J, with 12 bases between the two ends. The CDR3: CATGERYEQFF. CDR3 coding DNA: TGTGCCACCGGGGAGAGGTATGAGCAGTTCTTC.

This clonotype was seen a handful of times. J is TRBJ2-5 and V is TRBV4-3; D not resolved. This CDR3 region has 15 residues. Trimming cost V 1 base and J 2 bases, with 11 bases left between them. Germline CDR1 LGHNA, CDR2 YSLEER. CDR3 sequence: CASSQVFRRQETQYF. The CDR3 DNA is TGCGCCAGCAGCCAAGTCTTCCGGCGACAAGAGACCCAGTACTTC.

This clonotype was counted many times. J is TRBJ2-1 and V is TRBV6-2 or TRBV6-3; D is unresolved. The CDR3 extends over 12 amino acids. Germline V CDR1 and CDR2: MNHEY, SVGEGT. V gave up 5 bases and J gave up 9 bases, with 11 bases separating them. The CDR3 loop is CASSLLKREQFF. CDR3 DNA sequence: TGTGCCAGCAGTCTACTTAAGCGTGAGCAGTTCTTC.

This clonotype was picked up many times. The chain has TRBV11-2 and TRBJ2-2; D gene ambiguous. The CDR3 runs 13 residues. Deletions cut 1 base from V and 6 bases from J, with 6 bases between. CDR1 and CDR2 (germline): SGHAT, FQNNGV. This CDR3 is CASSLVGSGELFF. CDR3 DNA: TGTGCCAGCAGCTTAGTAGGATCCGGGGAGCTGTTTTTT.

V usage is TRBV20-1 and J usage is TRBJ2-2, with a possible D match to TRBD2 (6 bases). Germline V gives CDR1 DFQATT, CDR2 SNEGSKA (reference sequence). This CDR3 has 14 residues. Trimming removed 3 bases from V and 2 bases from J, with 10 bases in between. The CDR3: CSASTGLNTGELFF. CDR3 DNA: TGCAGTGCTAGTACGGGACTTAACACCGGGGAGCTGTTTTTT.

This chain uses TRBV28 with TRBJ1-1; a possible D gene is TRBD1 (5 bases). The CDR3 is made up of 14 amino acids. Between the trimmed V and J ends, which lost 3 bases and 4 bases, there was a span of 12 bases. The V gene's germline CDR1 is MDHEN and CDR2 SYDVKM. CDR3 sequence (DNA): TGTGCCAGCAGTTTGGGAGCGGGGGGCACTGAAGCTTTCTTT. This gives the protein CASSLGAGGTEAFF.

This clonotype has a handful of counts. V and J are TRBV20-1 and TRBJ2-7; D not certain. This CDR3 region has 14 residues. The germline gives CDR1 DFQATT, CDR2 SNEGSKA (reference sequence). Trimming shortened V by 0 bases and J by 1 base, and 10 bases separated the two germline ends. The CDR3 spells CSARDATVSYEQYF. The CDR3 bases are TGCAGTGCTAGAGATGCAACAGTTTCCTACGAGCAGTACTTC.

In its sample, this clonotype was seen many times. The chain couples TRBV30 to TRBJ2-7; TRBD1 matches 9 bases. The V gene's germline CDR1 is GTSNPN and CDR2 SVGIG (reference sequence). The CDR3 spans 16 residues. The J segment lost 4 bases and the V segment lost 3 bases, leaving 13 bases of the junction unmatched. Here the CDR3 reads CAWRKNSGTGRYEQYF. The DNA of the CDR3 is TGTGCCTGGAGGAAAAATTCCGGGACAGGGCGGTACGAGCAGTACTTC.

Ten or more counts support this clonotype. The chain couples TRBV28 to TRBJ2-3, with D hard to call. The V end was cut by 6 bases, the J end by 2 bases, with 9 bases between. There are 13 residues in the CDR3. The germline gives CDR1 MDHEN, CDR2 SYDVKM. The CDR3 DNA sequence: TGTGCCAGCAGCAGGACCGCCACAGATACGCAGTATTTT. Protein: CASSRTATDTQYF. Full variable domain (rest looked up from reference TRBV28 and TRBJ2-3): DVKVTQSSRYLVKRTGEKVFLECVQDMDHENMFWYRQDPGLGLRLIYFSYDVKMKEKGDIPEGYSVSREKKERFSLILESASTNQTSMYLCASSRTATDTQYFGPGTRLTVL.

The V and J genes are TRBV6-2 or TRBV6-3 and TRBJ1-1, with D tentatively TRBD1 (6 bases). The CDR3 is 13 residues long. V lost 6 bases and J 5 bases, leaving 13 bases between the germline ends. The V gene's germline CDR1 is MNHEY and CDR2 SVGEGT. CDR3 protein: CASSLRGRTEAFF. In DNA, the CDR3 is TGTGCCAGCAGCCTGAGGGGGAGGACTGAAGCTTTCTTT.